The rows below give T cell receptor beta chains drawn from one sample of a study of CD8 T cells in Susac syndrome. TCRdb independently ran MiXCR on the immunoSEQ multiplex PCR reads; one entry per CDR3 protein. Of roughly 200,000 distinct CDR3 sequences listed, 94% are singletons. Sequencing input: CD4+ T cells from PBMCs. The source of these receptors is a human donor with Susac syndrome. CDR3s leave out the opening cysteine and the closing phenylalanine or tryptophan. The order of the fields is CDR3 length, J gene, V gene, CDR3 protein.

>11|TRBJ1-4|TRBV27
ASSPRGGEKLF
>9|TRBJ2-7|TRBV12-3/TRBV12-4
ASSLWGEQY
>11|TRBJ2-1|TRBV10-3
AITGSSYNEQF
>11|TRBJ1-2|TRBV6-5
ASSYSTDRGYT
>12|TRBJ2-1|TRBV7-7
ASSPALASSEQF
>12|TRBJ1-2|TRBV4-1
ASSQTGTKYGYT
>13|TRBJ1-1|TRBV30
AWSVPRGTITEAF
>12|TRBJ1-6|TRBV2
ASSVEGDNSPLH
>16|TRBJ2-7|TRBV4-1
ASSQGGKYGGPPYEQY
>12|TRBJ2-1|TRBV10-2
ASSGGLKYNEQF
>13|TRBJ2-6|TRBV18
ASSPPGSGANVLT
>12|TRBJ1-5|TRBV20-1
SAPGGAGNQPQH
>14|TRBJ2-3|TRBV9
ASSGLAGGRADTQY
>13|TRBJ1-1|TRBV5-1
ASSLRQGRSTEAF
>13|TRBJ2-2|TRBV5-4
ASSLWTGDTGELF
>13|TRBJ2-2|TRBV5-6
ASSWRTANTGELF
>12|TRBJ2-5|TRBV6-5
ASSRLHGGETQY
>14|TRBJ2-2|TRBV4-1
ASSQGRGVNTGELF
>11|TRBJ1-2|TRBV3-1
ASSQEGAGGYT
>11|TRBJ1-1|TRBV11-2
ASSQKLSTEAF
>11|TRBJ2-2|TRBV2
ASSGWGTGELF
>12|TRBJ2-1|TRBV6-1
ASRPGTLYNEQF
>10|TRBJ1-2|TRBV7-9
ASSFERRGYT